This T cell receptor (beta chain) was found in a study of cytomegalovirus exposure and HLA in healthy donors. Across the whole study: From HLA-typed donors, an early data release held some 91 million unique TCRs.

The germline V gene has CDR1 SGHTS and CDR2 YDEGEE. Trimming at V came to 1 base and at J to 0 bases, leaving 10 bases not matched to a gene. CDR3 length: 19 residues. Overall study findings and caveats: Evidence from a later analysis indicated that most CMV-associated TCR beta chains looked HLA-restricted. High sensitivity and specificity were reportedly achieved when the classifier diagnosed cytomegalovirus status. Excluded: some indistinguishable V segments such as TRBV6-2 and TRBV6-3.

About this clone itself: Its matching antigen is unknown.

In the PCR, 60 Vbeta and 13 Jbeta primers were used. The data were produced by immunoSEQ multiplex PCR, yet TCRdb's version contains in-frame clones alone and is incomplete. This table holds over 130,000 clones, 80% found once. This receptor was obtained from a female donor in good health and CMV-seronegative. The chain uses TRBV5-8 and TRBJ2-7, with 13 bases matching TRBD2. Sequencing was done on a sample of PBMCs. CDR3 nucleotide sequence: TGTGCCAGCAGCTTGCGTGCGACTAGCGGGAGGCACAGCTCCTACGAGCAGTACTTC. Translating gives CASSLRATSGRHSSYEQYF.